The 16 T cell receptor beta chains reported below all come from one sample, sequenced in a study of PD-L1 blockade in urothelial cancer. Profiled with immunoSEQ multiplex PCR; TCRdb holds only in-frame clones, not every one. The table includes 42,000 or so clones, 82% detected once. Time point reported: peripheral blood 6 weeks after treatment start. The material was PBMCs, obtained around atezolizumab (anti-PD-L1) treatment. The receptor source for this set is a man in his sixties with urothelial cancer.

This clone was seen only a few times. The chain recombines TRBV6-1 with TRBJ1-1; 7 bases fit TRBD1. The germline CDR1 and CDR2 sequences are MNHNS and SASEGT. The V segment lost 9 bases and the J segment 5 bases; nucleotides outside the gene matches: 9. This CDR3 has 13 residues. In DNA form, the CDR3 reads TGTGCCAGTACACAGGGGAGGAAGACTGAAGCTTTCTTT. Translating it yields CASTQGRKTEAFF.

This chain uses TRBV6-5 with TRBJ2-6; 7 bases fit TRBD1. V was clipped by 1 base and J by 4 bases; unmatched bases: 4. The CDR3 runs to 16 residues. Looked up from germline, CDR1 is MNHEY and CDR2 is SVGAGI. CDR3 protein: CASSYYRGDGANVLTF. The DNA for the CDR3 is TGTGCCAGCAGTTACTACAGGGGTGACGGGGCCAACGTCCTGACTTTC.

V and J are TRBV12-5 and TRBJ1-2; 7 bases line up with TRBD1. The CDR3 runs to 14 residues. Germline CDR1 is LGHNT and CDR2 is FRNRAP. V shed 6 bases, J shed 7 bases, and the junction held 11 bases outside the gene matches. Written as DNA, the CDR3 is TGTGCTAGTGGCGAGGAGGGGGCAAGTGGTGGCTACACCTTC. Protein sequence: CASGEEGASGGYTF.

The gene calls are TRBV4-1 and TRBJ2-7; 7 bases line up with TRBD1. The CDR3 spans 15 residues. Germline V gives CDR1 MGHRA, CDR2 YSYEKL. Trimming cost V 4 bases and J 3 bases; bases outside gene matches: 9. The CDR3 coding sequence is TGCGCCAGCAGCCGCCCGACAGGGAGATACTACGAGCAGTACTTC. Translated: CASSRPTGRYYEQYF.

The chain employs TRBV11-3 and TRBJ2-3; D perhaps matches TRBD1 (6 bases). This CDR3 region has 14 residues. Trimming left V 1 base short and J 6 bases short, with 11 bases between. Germline V gene sequence: CDR1 SGHNT, CDR2 YENEEA. CDR3 nucleotide sequence: TGTGCCAGCAGCTTAGGAGGGGGTCGGGATACGCAGTATTTT. Protein: CASSLGGGRDTQYF.

The chain joins TRBV10-3 to TRBJ2-7; unclear D gene. Trimming took off 5 bases at V and 3 bases at J, with 5 bases between the two ends. This CDR3 has 11 amino acids. In germline, CDR1 is ENHRY, CDR2 SYGVKD. The CDR3, as DNA: TGTGCCATCAGTACAAACTACGAGCAGTACTTC. Protein: CAISTNYEQYF.

The chain is built from TRBV29-1 and TRBJ2-2, with D maybe TRBD1 (5 bases). The CDR3 totals 14 residues. Per the germline V gene, CDR1 is SQVTM and CDR2 is ANQGSEA. V was pared by 3 bases and J by 5 bases, with 13 bases between. DNA for the CDR3: TGCAGCGTTGATCAAGGGGTTCGGACCGGGGAGCTGTTTTTT. This sequence encodes CSVDQGVRTGELFF.

V is TRBV27 and J is TRBJ2-7, with 7 nucleotides matching TRBD2. The CDR3 has 14 residues. V trimming: 0 bases; J trimming: 6 bases; junction bases outside the gene matches: 5. Germline loops: CDR1 MNHEY, CDR2 SMNVEV (reference sequence). The CDR3 here is CASSLSRTSSEQYF. The CDR3 nucleotides are TGTGCCAGCAGTTTATCGAGGACTAGTAGCGAGCAGTACTTC.

The V gene is TRBV28, the J gene TRBJ1-2; a possible D gene is TRBD1 (6 bases). V shed 2 bases and J shed 4 bases, with 14 bases lying between them. The CDR3 totals 15 residues. Germline V lookup: CDR1 MDHEN, CDR2 SYDVKM. The CDR3 reads CASSLGGSPTYGYTF. For the CDR3, the DNA is TGTGCCAGCAGTTTAGGGGGCAGCCCCACCTATGGCTACACCTTC.

The chain is built from TRBV18 and TRBJ1-2; the match to TRBD1 covers 8 bases. J gave up 6 bases and V 2 bases, and 11 bases lay outside the gene matches. CDR3 length: 16 amino acids. CDR1 KGHSH and CDR2 LQKENI come from the germline V gene. CDR3 DNA sequence: TGTGCCAGCTCACCAAGGTCGGGCAGGGGGCGCGATGGCTACACCTTC. Its translation is CASSPRSGRGRDGYTF. Complete variable domain (other parts from reference TRBV18 and TRBJ1-2): NAGVMQNPRHLVRRRGQEARLRCSPMKGHSHVYWYRQLPEEGLKFMVYLQKENIIDESGMPKERFSAEFPKEGPSILRIQQVVRGDSAAYFCASSPRSGRGRDGYTFGSGTRLTVV.

V is TRBV6-1 and J is TRBJ1-2, with 7 bases that match TRBD1. Germline-derived CDR1 and CDR2 are MNHNS and SASEGT. Unmatched junction bases numbered 9, after V lost 6 bases and J lost 2 bases. CDR3 size: 15 residues. The CDR3 sequence: CASSFSQGQNYGYTF. CDR3 in DNA: TGTGCCAGCAGCTTCTCCCAGGGACAGAACTATGGCTACACCTTC.

The table lists this clone with a count of one. The rearrangement links TRBV7-2 to TRBJ2-7, with D possibly being TRBD2 (6 bases). CDR1 and CDR2 from the germline V gene are SGHTA and FQGNSA. CDR3 length: 13 residues. The germline V and J ends were trimmed by 5 bases and 5 bases, with 13 bases remaining between them. The chain's CDR3 is CASSRGGVHEQYF. CDR3 DNA sequence: TGTGCCAGCAGCCGGGGCGGGGTCCACGAGCAGTACTTC.

The chain uses TRBV5-1 and TRBJ2-3; D is possibly TRBD2 (6 bases). The CDR3 runs 14 residues. CDR1 and CDR2 from the germline V gene are SGHRS and YFSETQ. The ends were cut back, 2 bases at V and 3 bases at J, with 10 bases in the middle. CDR3 nucleotide sequence: TGCGCCAGCAGCTTTAGCGGATTTACAGATACGCAGTATTTT. This sequence encodes CASSFSGFTDTQYF.

The genes are TRBV7-9 and TRBJ1-4; D remains unclear. V was cut by 2 bases and J by 8 bases, with 9 bases left in between. Germline values: CDR1 SEHNR, CDR2 FQNEAQ (reference sequence). The CDR3 runs to 13 residues. CDR3 in amino acids: CASSLLEEEKLFF. The CDR3 bases are TGTGCCAGCAGCTTACTTGAGGAGGAAAAACTGTTTTTT.

CDR3: CASSFFGASGTRAPQYF. For the CDR3, the DNA is TGTGCCAGCAGCTTCTTCGGGGCTAGCGGGACCCGAGCACCTCAGTATTTT. This chain connects TRBV11-2 to TRBJ2-3; 9 nucleotides match TRBD2. The CDR3 is 17 residues long. V lost 3 bases and J lost 12; bases outside the gene matches: 19. In germline, CDR1 is SGHAT, CDR2 FQNNGV.

The genes are TRBV2 and TRBJ1-1; weak D call: TRBD1 (6 bases). The V end was cut by 7 bases, the J end by 0 bases, with 21 bases between. Looked up from germline, CDR1 is SNHLY and CDR2 is FYNNEI. CDR3 length: 17 residues. CDR3 nucleotides: TGTGCCAGCACCATTGATCGGACAGTAGGCATGAACACTGAAGCTTTCTTT. Protein: CASTIDRTVGMNTEAFF. The full variable domain, completed using reference TRBV2 and TRBJ1-1, is EPEVTQTPSHQVTQMGQEVILRCVPISNHLYFYWYRQILGQKVEFLVSFYNNEISEKSEIFDDQFSVERPDGSNFTLKIRSTKLEDSAMYFCASTIDRTVGMNTEAFFGQGTRLTVV.